Listed below are T cell receptor beta chains from one sample, sequenced in a study of blood T cell repertoires in COVID-19. Clones were read by immunoSEQ multiplex PCR, and TCRdb kept only the in-frame ones, dropping some. The sample has tens of thousands of clones, about 86% seen once. The sample taken for sequencing was peripheral blood. The source is a man between 65 and 85 years old with acute or convalescent COVID-19. Each CDR3 is given with its conserved first and last residue. Fields, in order: V gene, J gene, clone size, D gene, CDR3 DNA, CDR3 protein. D genes are given only for firm matches. The size field is filled for only some rows; it gives once, few, many or a size class.

v_call: TRBV9
j_call: TRBJ2-7
clone_size: once
d_call: TRBD1
cdr3_nt: TGTGCCAGCAGCGTAGAAACAGGGGCCTACGAGCAGTACTTC
cdr3_aa: CASSVETGAYEQYF

v_call: TRBV10-2
j_call: TRBJ1-1
clone_size: -
d_call: -
cdr3_nt: TGCGCCAGCAGTTCCGGAGTGAACACTGAAGCTTTCTTT
cdr3_aa: CASSSGVNTEAFF

v_call: TRBV18
j_call: TRBJ1-5
clone_size: -
d_call: -
cdr3_nt: TGTGCCAGCTCACCTTGGACTCAGGATAGCAATCAGCCCCAGCATTTT
cdr3_aa: CASSPWTQDSNQPQHF

v_call: TRBV3-1/TRBV3-2
j_call: TRBJ1-2
clone_size: -
d_call: TRBD1
cdr3_nt: TGTGCCAGCAGCCGAGGACAGGGGGACTATGGCTACACCTTC
cdr3_aa: CASSRGQGDYGYTF

v_call: TRBV19
j_call: TRBJ2-3
clone_size: -
d_call: TRBD2
cdr3_nt: TGTGCCAGTAGTAGGCGGGGGGCTCTCACAGATACGCAGTATTTT
cdr3_aa: CASSRRGALTDTQYF

v_call: TRBV6-5
j_call: TRBJ1-2
clone_size: few
d_call: -
cdr3_nt: TGTGCCAGCAGTCCCCAGGGATACTATGGCTACACCTTC
cdr3_aa: CASSPQGYYGYTF

v_call: TRBV7-2
j_call: TRBJ2-1
clone_size: once
d_call: TRBD1
cdr3_nt: TGTGCCACCCCGGGCCGGGACAGTATGTACAATGAGCAGTTCTTC
cdr3_aa: CATPGRDSMYNEQFF

v_call: TRBV29-1
j_call: TRBJ1-2
clone_size: -
d_call: TRBD1
cdr3_nt: TGCAGCGTTGCTAGATCGGGACAGGGCCTCGGAAATGGCTACACCTTC
cdr3_aa: CSVARSGQGLGNGYTF

v_call: TRBV4-2
j_call: TRBJ2-7
clone_size: -
d_call: TRBD1
cdr3_nt: TGTGCCAGCAGCCAAGAACGACAGGGGGGCTCCTACGAGCAGTACTTC
cdr3_aa: CASSQERQGGSYEQYF

v_call: TRBV2
j_call: TRBJ2-1
clone_size: -
d_call: TRBD2
cdr3_nt: TGTGCCAGCAGTCGACTAGCGGGGGTTTTGCTTGAGCAGTTCTTC
cdr3_aa: CASSRLAGVLLEQFF

v_call: TRBV2
j_call: TRBJ1-5
clone_size: -
d_call: TRBD1
cdr3_nt: TGTGCCAGCAGTGGAGGGACAGGGGGCGTCGGTTTTACTCAGCCCCAGCATTTT
cdr3_aa: CASSGGTGGVGFTQPQHF

v_call: TRBV6-2/TRBV6-3
j_call: TRBJ1-1
clone_size: -
d_call: TRBD1
cdr3_nt: TGTGCCAGCAGCAAGAACAGGGGTCCTTCTGAAGCTTTCTTT
cdr3_aa: CASSKNRGPSEAFF

v_call: TRBV7-2
j_call: TRBJ2-3
clone_size: -
d_call: TRBD2
cdr3_nt: TGTGCCAGCAGCTTAGCGTCCGGGGGGACGCAGTATTTT
cdr3_aa: CASSLASGGTQYF

v_call: TRBV7-2
j_call: TRBJ1-2
clone_size: -
d_call: -
cdr3_nt: TGTGCCAGCAGCTTAGGACAGAACTATGGCTACACCTTC
cdr3_aa: CASSLGQNYGYTF

v_call: TRBV19
j_call: TRBJ1-1
clone_size: -
d_call: -
cdr3_nt: TGTGCCAGTACCTTGGCCCGGAACACTGAAGCTTTCTTT
cdr3_aa: CASTLARNTEAFF

v_call: TRBV19
j_call: TRBJ1-6
clone_size: -
d_call: -
cdr3_nt: TGTGCCAGTAAGTTGGGGGCTAATTCACCCCTCCACTTT
cdr3_aa: CASKLGANSPLHF

v_call: TRBV10-3
j_call: TRBJ2-7
clone_size: -
d_call: -
cdr3_nt: TGTGCCATCAGAACGGCCTACGAGCAGTACTTC
cdr3_aa: CAIRTAYEQYF

v_call: TRBV7-2
j_call: TRBJ2-4
clone_size: -
d_call: TRBD1
cdr3_nt: TGTGCCAGCAGCTTAGGGGGGACAGTCGGAGGAATGAACATTCAGTACTTC
cdr3_aa: CASSLGGTVGGMNIQYF

v_call: TRBV18
j_call: TRBJ2-3
clone_size: -
d_call: -
cdr3_nt: TGTGCCAGCTCTGCCAATCGGGATACGCAGTATTTT
cdr3_aa: CASSANRDTQYF

v_call: TRBV30
j_call: TRBJ2-3
clone_size: -
d_call: TRBD2
cdr3_nt: TGTGCCGCGGGGGGATTGTTCACAGATACGCAGTATTTT
cdr3_aa: CAAGGLFTDTQYF

v_call: TRBV5-6
j_call: TRBJ1-2
clone_size: -
d_call: -
cdr3_nt: TGTGCCAGCAGCTTGGCCGGCAGGGAATTAGAAGGCTACACCTTC
cdr3_aa: CASSLAGRELEGYTF

v_call: TRBV28
j_call: TRBJ2-1
clone_size: -
d_call: -
cdr3_nt: TGTGCCAGCAGTTTTAAGAGCTCCTACAATGAGCAGTTCTTC
cdr3_aa: CASSFKSSYNEQFF

v_call: TRBV7-9
j_call: TRBJ1-1
clone_size: -
d_call: TRBD1
cdr3_nt: TGTGCCAGCAGCTTAGCTGGTTCGGGCAGGGGGGTGACTGAAGCTTTCTTT
cdr3_aa: CASSLAGSGRGVTEAFF

v_call: TRBV9
j_call: TRBJ2-2
clone_size: -
d_call: -
cdr3_nt: TGTGCCAGCAGCGTAAATCCTAGCGCCGGGGAGCTGTTTTTT
cdr3_aa: CASSVNPSAGELFF

v_call: TRBV6-2/TRBV6-3
j_call: TRBJ2-1
clone_size: once
d_call: -
cdr3_nt: TGTGCCAGCAGTCAAAGTCAGCGGTACAATGAGCAGTTCTTC
cdr3_aa: CASSQSQRYNEQFF

v_call: TRBV6-1
j_call: TRBJ1-1
clone_size: -
d_call: -
cdr3_nt: TGTGCCAGCAGTGAGTCGCGGTCGAACACTGAAGCTTTCTTT
cdr3_aa: CASSESRSNTEAFF

v_call: TRBV6-5
j_call: TRBJ2-7
clone_size: -
d_call: -
cdr3_nt: TGTGCCAGCCCCACGCTACAGGGTAACGAGCAGTACTTC
cdr3_aa: CASPTLQGNEQYF

v_call: TRBV30
j_call: TRBJ2-7
clone_size: -
d_call: TRBD2
cdr3_nt: TGTGCCTGGGGACTAGCGGGAGTAAGGGAGCAGTACTTC
cdr3_aa: CAWGLAGVREQYF

v_call: TRBV7-9
j_call: TRBJ1-6
clone_size: -
d_call: -
cdr3_nt: TGTGCCAGCAGCTCAGAAAATTCACCCCTCCACTTT
cdr3_aa: CASSSENSPLHF

v_call: TRBV19
j_call: TRBJ2-3
clone_size: -
d_call: TRBD2
cdr3_nt: TGTGCCAGTAGTCAAGCGGGGGCAGGGAGGGCTACCACAGATACGCAGTATTTT
cdr3_aa: CASSQAGAGRATTDTQYF

v_call: TRBV5-1
j_call: TRBJ2-1
clone_size: -
d_call: TRBD2
cdr3_nt: TGCGCCAGCAGCTTAAACGGGGGGGCCGACAATGAGCAGTTCTTC
cdr3_aa: CASSLNGGADNEQFF

v_call: TRBV19
j_call: TRBJ2-1
clone_size: -
d_call: TRBD2
cdr3_nt: TGTGCCAGAAGACTAGCGGGAGGACACAATGAGCAGTTCTTC
cdr3_aa: CARRLAGGHNEQFF

v_call: TRBV7-2
j_call: TRBJ2-1
clone_size: -
d_call: -
cdr3_nt: TGTGCCAGCAGCTTTACTTACTACAATGAGCAGTTCTTC
cdr3_aa: CASSFTYYNEQFF

v_call: TRBV11-2
j_call: TRBJ1-5
clone_size: few
d_call: -
cdr3_nt: TGTGCCAGCAGCTTAGATCCAGGCCAGCCCCAGCATTTT
cdr3_aa: CASSLDPGQPQHF

v_call: TRBV5-1
j_call: TRBJ2-3
clone_size: -
d_call: -
cdr3_nt: TGCGCCAGCAGCTCGGGGAGCGGCACAGATACGCAGTATTTT
cdr3_aa: CASSSGSGTDTQYF

v_call: TRBV7-2
j_call: TRBJ2-2
clone_size: -
d_call: -
cdr3_nt: TGTGCCAGCAGCTTAGGCGGGGTGGTGGACGGGGAGCTGTTTTTT
cdr3_aa: CASSLGGVVDGELFF

v_call: TRBV5-1
j_call: TRBJ2-1
clone_size: -
d_call: TRBD1
cdr3_nt: TGCGCCAGCAGCTTGGAACAGGGGGAAAACAATGAGCAGTTCTTC
cdr3_aa: CASSLEQGENNEQFF

v_call: TRBV10-3
j_call: TRBJ2-6
clone_size: -
d_call: -
cdr3_nt: TGTGCCATCAGTGAACTAACCACTGGGGCCAACGTCCTGACTTTC
cdr3_aa: CAISELTTGANVLTF

v_call: TRBV7-2
j_call: TRBJ1-1
clone_size: -
d_call: TRBD1
cdr3_nt: TGTGCCAGCAGCAAAGACAGGGCAGGGACGGTGAACACTGAAGCTTTCTTT
cdr3_aa: CASSKDRAGTVNTEAFF

v_call: TRBV7-3
j_call: TRBJ2-1
clone_size: -
d_call: TRBD2
cdr3_nt: TGTGCCAGCAGCTCCCCGGGTAGCGGGAGCTCCTACAATGAGCAGTTCTTC
cdr3_aa: CASSSPGSGSSYNEQFF

v_call: TRBV25-1
j_call: TRBJ1-2
clone_size: once
d_call: TRBD1
cdr3_nt: TGTGCCAGCAGTGATGAGGACAGGGGAGCAGCTGGCTACACCTTC
cdr3_aa: CASSDEDRGAAGYTF

v_call: TRBV5-5
j_call: TRBJ1-5
clone_size: -
d_call: TRBD1
cdr3_nt: TGTGCCAGCAGCCGACAGGGTGGAGGGGGTCAGCCCCAGCATTTT
cdr3_aa: CASSRQGGGGQPQHF

v_call: TRBV9
j_call: TRBJ2-5
clone_size: -
d_call: -
cdr3_nt: TGTGCCAGCAGCGTAGGTGGAAGCAGGGGTACGGAGACCCAGTACTTC
cdr3_aa: CASSVGGSRGTETQYF

v_call: TRBV5-1
j_call: TRBJ1-6
clone_size: few
d_call: -
cdr3_nt: TGCGCCTCAACGGGGGATTATAATTCACCCCTCCACTTT
cdr3_aa: CASTGDYNSPLHF

v_call: TRBV2
j_call: TRBJ1-5
clone_size: once
d_call: TRBD1
cdr3_nt: TGTGCCAGCAGGACAGGGTATAGCAATCAGCCCCAGCATTTT
cdr3_aa: CASRTGYSNQPQHF

v_call: TRBV7-8
j_call: TRBJ1-2
clone_size: -
d_call: -
cdr3_nt: TGTGCCAGCAGCTCGGCAAGGTATGGAGACTATGGCTACACCTTC
cdr3_aa: CASSSARYGDYGYTF

v_call: TRBV6-2/TRBV6-3
j_call: TRBJ2-2
clone_size: -
d_call: TRBD1
cdr3_nt: TGTGCCAGCAGTCTGGGACAGCAAGTTTCTATATCGAACACCGGGGAGCTGTTTTTT
cdr3_aa: CASSLGQQVSISNTGELFF

v_call: TRBV27
j_call: TRBJ1-5
clone_size: -
d_call: -
cdr3_nt: TGTGCCAGCTCATGGAATCGGGGTCAGCCCCAGCATTTT
cdr3_aa: CASSWNRGQPQHF

v_call: TRBV30
j_call: TRBJ1-1
clone_size: -
d_call: -
cdr3_nt: TGTGCCACGGCGGGGAACACTGAAGCTTTCTTT
cdr3_aa: CATAGNTEAFF

v_call: TRBV19
j_call: TRBJ1-5
clone_size: -
d_call: TRBD1
cdr3_nt: TGTGCCAGTAGTATCGGGACAGGGGGTGCCTTCCAGCCCCAGCATTTT
cdr3_aa: CASSIGTGGAFQPQHF

v_call: TRBV18
j_call: TRBJ1-6
clone_size: -
d_call: TRBD1
cdr3_nt: TGTGCCAGCTCACTGGAGACAGGGGGCTATTCACCCCTCCACTTT
cdr3_aa: CASSLETGGYSPLHF

v_call: TRBV6-5
j_call: TRBJ2-2
clone_size: -
d_call: TRBD1
cdr3_nt: TGTGCCAGCAGTTTACAGGGGGCGAACACCGGGGAGCTGTTTTTT
cdr3_aa: CASSLQGANTGELFF

v_call: TRBV3-1/TRBV3-2
j_call: TRBJ1-5
clone_size: -
d_call: -
cdr3_nt: TGTGCCAGCAGCCAAGCAGGCTTCAATCAGCCCCAGCATTTT
cdr3_aa: CASSQAGFNQPQHF

v_call: TRBV5-6
j_call: TRBJ2-7
clone_size: -
d_call: TRBD2
cdr3_nt: TGTGCCAGCAGCTATCTAGCGGGAGGGGTCTACGAGCAGTACTTC
cdr3_aa: CASSYLAGGVYEQYF

v_call: TRBV7-2
j_call: TRBJ2-6
clone_size: -
d_call: TRBD1
cdr3_nt: TGTGCCAGCTCGTGGAGGACAGGGATCGATGGGGCCAACGTCCTGACTTTC
cdr3_aa: CASSWRTGIDGANVLTF

v_call: TRBV4-1
j_call: TRBJ1-5
clone_size: -
d_call: -
cdr3_nt: TGCGCCAGCAGCCACCCCGCGGGGGGGCGGCAGGGTCAGCCCCAGCATTTT
cdr3_aa: CASSHPAGGRQGQPQHF